A selection of T cell receptor beta chains follows, all from one sample in a study of B cell selection in AIRE deficiency. The protocol was immunoSEQ multiplex PCR, while the TCRdb copy is restricted to in-frame clones and leaves out a portion. The table lists fewer than 30,000 clones, about 96% of them singletons. The source material was CD4+CD127+ conventional T cells sorted from PBMCs. Source of these receptors: a human donor in good health. Each CDR3 is given with its conserved first and last residue. The D gene is left open where the match is weak. A clone size is listed for some rows: how often the clone was seen (once, few, many), or a class if it is expanded.

TRBV4-2,TRBJ1-2,once,TRBD1,CASSRDRAGYGYTF,TGTGCCAGCAGCCGGGACAGGGCTGGGTATGGCTACACCTTC
TRBV7-9,TRBJ1-1,once,-,CASSADGWSTEAFF,TGTGCCAGCAGCGCCGACGGATGGAGCACTGAAGCTTTCTTT
TRBV5-1,TRBJ1-3,-,TRBD1,CASSTQGALSGNTIYF,TGCGCCAGCAGCACCCAGGGGGCACTTTCTGGAAACACCATATATTTT
TRBV10-3,TRBJ2-1,-,-,CAIRGQGGYNEQFF,TGTGCCATCAGGGGGCAGGGGGGCTACAATGAGCAGTTCTTC
TRBV11-1,TRBJ2-7,-,-,CASSLEEASEQYF,TGTGCCAGCAGCTTAGAAGAGGCTTCCGAGCAGTACTTC
TRBV4-3,TRBJ2-3,-,-,CASSQDRGSSDTQYF,TGCGCCAGCAGCCAAGATAGGGGTTCCTCAGATACGCAGTATTTT
TRBV5-1,TRBJ2-5,-,TRBD2,CASSSRLAGTSPRSQYF,TGCGCCAGCAGCTCCCGACTAGCGGGAACCTCCCCGAGGTCCCAGTACTTC
TRBV11-3,TRBJ1-2,-,-,CASSYRDYGYTF,TGTGCCAGCAGTTACAGGGACTATGGCTACACCTTC
TRBV6-5,TRBJ1-3,-,-,CASSYSSSGNTIYF,TGTGCCAGCAGTTACAGCAGCTCTGGAAACACCATATATTTT
TRBV27,TRBJ2-5,-,TRBD1,CASSGRGLGTQYF,TGTGCCAGCAGTGGAAGGGGGCTAGGGACCCAGTACTTC
TRBV7-9,TRBJ2-3,-,-,CASSLLAPDTDTQYF,TGTGCCAGCAGCCTCCTAGCCCCTGACACAGATACGCAGTATTTT
TRBV7-5,TRBJ1-1,-,-,CANPGRVNTEAFF,TGTGCCAACCCGGGACGGGTGAACACTGAAGCTTTCTTT
TRBV5-1,TRBJ2-6,-,-,CASSLGPGGANVLTF,TGCGCCAGCAGCTTGGGACCGGGGGGGGCCAACGTCCTGACTTTC
TRBV7-2,TRBJ2-3,-,TRBD1,CASSPGTGRSDTQYF,TGTGCCAGCAGCCCCGGGACAGGGAGGTCAGATACGCAGTATTTT
TRBV5-1,TRBJ2-2,-,TRBD1,CASSIRTGADTGELFF,TGCGCCAGCAGCATAAGGACAGGGGCGGACACCGGGGAGCTGTTTTTT
TRBV5-5,TRBJ2-7,-,TRBD2,CASSFELAGAYEQYF,TGTGCCAGCAGCTTTGAGCTAGCGGGAGCCTACGAGCAGTACTTC
TRBV9,TRBJ2-1,once,-,CASSVDLTYNEQFF,TGTGCCAGCAGCGTCGACTTAACCTACAATGAGCAGTTCTTC
TRBV6-1,TRBJ2-7,-,TRBD1,CASSLTGLLNF,TGTGCCAGCAGCTTGACAGGGTTATTGAACTTC
TRBV7-9,TRBJ1-2,-,TRBD1,CASSRIDRDNGYTF,TGTGCCAGCAGCCGAATCGACAGGGATAATGGCTACACCTTC
TRBV28,TRBJ2-1,-,-,CASSLDSYNEQFF,TGTGCCAGCAGTTTGGACAGTTACAATGAGCAGTTCTTC
TRBV5-8,TRBJ2-1,-,TRBD2,CASSAGTSGGNEQFF,TGTGCCAGCAGCGCCGGGACTAGCGGCGGCAATGAGCAGTTCTTC
TRBV10-3,TRBJ2-3,-,TRBD2,CAISERTGRASHTQYF,TGTGCCATCAGTGAGCGGACCGGGAGGGCCTCACATACGCAGTATTTT
TRBV10-3,TRBJ2-2,-,-,CAISESGGTGELFF,TGTGCCATCAGTGAGTCGGGGGGAACCGGGGAGCTGTTTTTT
TRBV5-7,TRBJ2-7,-,-,CASSLDSPYEQYF,TGTGCCAGCAGCTTGGACAGTCCCTACGAGCAGTACTTC
TRBV6-6,TRBJ2-3,-,-,CASSLADTDTQYF,TGTGCCAGCAGTTTAGCTGACACAGATACGCAGTATTTT
TRBV27,TRBJ2-5,-,-,CASSLSNRLETQYF,TGTGCCAGCAGTTTATCGAACAGGCTCGAGACCCAGTACTTC
TRBV6-6,TRBJ2-2,once,TRBD2,CASSSLAGADTGELFF,TGTGCCAGCAGTTCTTTAGCGGGAGCGGACACCGGGGAGCTGTTTTTT
TRBV16,TRBJ1-2,-,-,CASSLDPGPGNYGYTF,TGTGCCAGCAGCCTCGACCCTGGACCCGGTAACTATGGCTACACCTTC
TRBV7-9,TRBJ2-7,-,TRBD2,CASSPGTSGLGEQYF,TGTGCCAGCAGCCCAGGGACTAGCGGTCTAGGGGAGCAGTACTTC
TRBV7-8,TRBJ1-1,-,-,CASSLDTNTEAFF,TGTGCCAGCAGCCTAGACACAAACACTGAAGCTTTCTTT
TRBV7-9,TRBJ2-7,-,-,CASSLASGDNEQYF,TGTGCCAGCAGCTTAGCGTCTGGGGACAACGAGCAGTACTTC
TRBV7-2,TRBJ2-2,once,TRBD2,CASSSRGLGTTGELFF,TGTGCCAGCAGCTCAAGGGGACTAGGGACCACCGGGGAGCTGTTTTTT
TRBV9,TRBJ2-5,few,TRBD2,CASSRTSGYQETQYF,TGTGCCAGCAGCCGGACTAGCGGGTACCAAGAGACCCAGTACTTC
TRBV4-1,TRBJ1-4,-,-,CASSQGWGGGPTNEKLFF,TGCGCCAGCAGCCAAGGTTGGGGGGGAGGGCCAACTAATGAAAAACTGTTTTTT
TRBV19,TRBJ2-5,-,TRBD2,CASSIGGRGETQYF,TGTGCCAGTAGTATCGGAGGGAGGGGAGAGACCCAGTACTTC
TRBV19,TRBJ1-5,-,-,CASSIRQTGYSNQPQHF,TGTGCCAGTAGTATACGCCAAACAGGTTATAGCAATCAGCCCCAGCATTTT
TRBV6-5,TRBJ2-7,-,TRBD1,CASSVDRGVMEQYF,TGTGCCAGCAGCGTCGACAGGGGAGTAATGGAGCAGTACTTC
TRBV6-6,TRBJ1-1,-,TRBD1,CASTDRAFSMNTEAFF,TGTGCCAGCACCGACAGGGCGTTTAGCATGAACACTGAAGCTTTCTTT
TRBV2,TRBJ2-2,-,TRBD2,CASLSGRAHTGELFF,TGTGCCAGCCTGAGCGGGAGGGCCCACACCGGGGAGCTGTTTTTT
TRBV30,TRBJ2-3,-,TRBD2,CARSSGRGYTDTQYF,TGTGCCAGATCTTCGGGGCGGGGGTACACAGATACGCAGTATTTT
TRBV5-4,TRBJ1-4,-,-,CASSLVGGGNEKLFF,TGTGCCAGCAGCTTGGTCGGGGGTGGGAATGAAAAACTGTTTTTT
TRBV28,TRBJ2-3,-,TRBD1,CASSLRPGGGDTQYF,TGTGCCAGCAGTTTACGGCCAGGGGGCGGGGATACGCAGTATTTT
TRBV28,TRBJ1-4,-,-,CASSFPSATNEKLFF,TGTGCCAGCAGTTTTCCCTCTGCAACTAATGAAAAACTGTTTTTT
TRBV5-1,TRBJ2-3,-,-,CASSAILGEFGTDTQYF,TGCGCCAGCAGCGCAATCCTAGGGGAGTTCGGCACAGATACGCAGTATTTT
TRBV6-5,TRBJ1-3,-,TRBD1,CASSYLSQGLGNTIYF,TGTGCCAGCAGTTACTTGTCACAGGGGCTTGGAAACACCATATATTTT
TRBV10-3,TRBJ2-3,-,-,CAISEPTDTQYF,TGTGCCATCAGTGAACCCACAGATACGCAGTATTTT
TRBV7-2,TRBJ2-2,-,-,CASSLEGLTGELFF,TGTGCCAGCAGCTTAGAGGGCCTCACCGGGGAGCTGTTTTTT
TRBV7-8,TRBJ2-4,-,-,CASSPGAKNIQYF,TGTGCCAGCAGCCCAGGAGCCAAAAACATTCAGTACTTC
TRBV1,TRBJ1-5,-,-,CTSSQPPGGRNQPQHF,TGCACCAGCAGCCAACCCCCAGGGGGCCGGAATCAGCCCCAGCATTTT
TRBV4-1,TRBJ2-7,-,TRBD2,CASSQGPVGGSYEQYF,TGCGCCAGCAGCCAAGGCCCCGTGGGCGGGAGCTACGAGCAGTACTTC
TRBV6-6,TRBJ1-2,-,-,CASSYSGGGGHGYTF,TGTGCCAGCAGTTACTCGGGTGGCGGGGGGCATGGCTACACCTTC
TRBV10-1,TRBJ2-7,-,TRBD1,CASSGGQGSSYEQYF,TGCGCCAGCAGTGGGGGACAGGGGAGCTCCTACGAGCAGTACTTC
TRBV13,TRBJ2-7,-,TRBD1,CASSWKDRGRQEQYF,TGTGCCAGCAGCTGGAAGGACAGGGGGCGTCAAGAGCAGTACTTC
TRBV5-4,TRBJ2-3,-,TRBD2,CASSRSIAGGGDTQYF,TGTGCCAGCAGCCGATCAATAGCGGGAGGGGGAGATACGCAGTATTTT